The clone carrying this T cell receptor beta chain was observed a handful of times. The antigen is unknown. Isolation recovered at least 6.5 million PBMCs from every sample. The data originate from a study of blood T cells in healthy people across ages. General study results and limits: Higher diversity, along with more naive CD4+ cells, distinguished long-lived donors from aged donors.

The CDR3 contains 15 residues. Trimming cost V 5 bases and J 7 bases; bases outside gene matches: 7. A J-beta primer mix and a sample-barcoded 5' primer were used in a second PCR of about 6 to 12 cycles. Tagging of each cDNA molecule was performed by a template-switch adaptor with 12 random nucleotides. TCRdb re-called the 5' RACE reads with MiXCR, one entry per CDR3 protein. This sample carries some 1.5 million distinct CDR3 sequences, 28% of them seen once, and the ten largest clones take 7% to 9%. The rearrangement links TRBV12-3 or TRBV12-4 to TRBJ1-4; 10 nucleotides line up with TRBD1. Sequenced material: blood. The sequence was collected from a woman aged 25 to 39 in good health. The CDR3 loop reads CASSAQTGGSEKLFF. Here the CDR3 DNA reads TGTGCCAGCAGTGCACAGACAGGGGGCTCTGAAAAACTGTTTTTT.